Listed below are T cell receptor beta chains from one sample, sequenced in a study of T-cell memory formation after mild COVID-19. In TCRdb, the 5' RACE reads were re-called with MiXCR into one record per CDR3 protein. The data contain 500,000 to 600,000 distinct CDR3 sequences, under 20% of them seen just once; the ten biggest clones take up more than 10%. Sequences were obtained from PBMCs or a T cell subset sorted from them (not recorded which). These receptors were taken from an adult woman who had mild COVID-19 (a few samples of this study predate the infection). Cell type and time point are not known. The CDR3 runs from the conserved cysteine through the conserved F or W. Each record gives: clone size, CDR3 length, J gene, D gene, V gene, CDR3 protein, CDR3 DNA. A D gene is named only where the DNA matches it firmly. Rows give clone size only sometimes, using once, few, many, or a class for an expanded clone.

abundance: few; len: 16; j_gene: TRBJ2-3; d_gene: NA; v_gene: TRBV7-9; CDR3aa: CASSSTKGGGTDTQYF; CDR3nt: TGTGCCAGCAGCTCGACGAAAGGGGGGGGCACAGATACGCAGTATTTT
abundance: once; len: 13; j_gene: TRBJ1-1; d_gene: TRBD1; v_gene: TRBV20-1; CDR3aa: CSASRTGGLEAFF; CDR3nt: TGCAGTGCTAGTAGGACAGGGGGGCTTGAAGCTTTCTTT
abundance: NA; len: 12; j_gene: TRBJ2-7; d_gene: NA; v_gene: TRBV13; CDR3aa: CASSLQGPLQYF; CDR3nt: TGTGCCAGCAGCTTGCAGGGACCTCTCCAGTACTTC
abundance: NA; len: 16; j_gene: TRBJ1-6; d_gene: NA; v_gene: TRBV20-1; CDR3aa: CSPWGGKSSYNSPLHF; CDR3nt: TGCAGTCCTTGGGGAGGGAAAAGCTCCTATAATTCACCCCTCCACTTT
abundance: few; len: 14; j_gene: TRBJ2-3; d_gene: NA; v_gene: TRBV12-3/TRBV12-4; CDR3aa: CASSLRIKTDTQYF; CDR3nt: TGTGCCAGCAGTTTAAGGATCAAGACAGATACGCAGTATTTT
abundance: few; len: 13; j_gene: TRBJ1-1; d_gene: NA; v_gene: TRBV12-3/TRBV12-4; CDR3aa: CASSRTGYTEAFF; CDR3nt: TGTGCCAGCAGCAGAACAGGGTACACTGAAGCTTTCTTT
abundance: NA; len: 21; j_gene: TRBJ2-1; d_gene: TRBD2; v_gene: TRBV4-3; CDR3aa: CASSHEPPGRTSGKTGNEQFF; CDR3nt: TGCGCCAGCAGCCATGAACCTCCCGGGAGGACTAGCGGGAAAACAGGAAATGAGCAGTTCTTC
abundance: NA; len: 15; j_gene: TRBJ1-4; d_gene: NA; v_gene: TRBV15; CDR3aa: CATSRFRQAGEKLFF; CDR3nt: TGTGCCACCAGCAGATTCCGACAGGCCGGAGAAAAACTGTTTTTT
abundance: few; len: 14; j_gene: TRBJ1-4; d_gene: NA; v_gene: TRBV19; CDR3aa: CASRSWRAREKLFF; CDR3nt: TGTGCCAGTAGATCTTGGCGGGCCCGGGAAAAACTGTTTTTT
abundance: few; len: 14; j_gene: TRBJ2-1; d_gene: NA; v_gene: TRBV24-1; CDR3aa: CATSEFGSYNEQFF; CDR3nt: TGTGCCACCAGTGAATTCGGGAGCTACAATGAGCAGTTCTTC
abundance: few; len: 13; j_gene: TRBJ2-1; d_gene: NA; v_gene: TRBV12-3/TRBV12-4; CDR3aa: CASSPYRKGEQFF; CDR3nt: TGTGCCAGCAGTCCCTACAGGAAGGGTGAGCAGTTCTTC
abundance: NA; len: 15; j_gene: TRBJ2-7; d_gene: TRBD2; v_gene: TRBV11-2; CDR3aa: CASSLYPGGVLEQYF; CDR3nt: TGTGCCAGCAGCCTCTACCCGGGAGGGGTGCTCGAGCAGTACTTC
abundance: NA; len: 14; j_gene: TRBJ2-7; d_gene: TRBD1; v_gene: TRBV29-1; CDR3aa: CSVAGQVGTYEQYF; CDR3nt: TGCAGCGTTGCAGGACAGGTGGGCACCTACGAGCAGTACTTC
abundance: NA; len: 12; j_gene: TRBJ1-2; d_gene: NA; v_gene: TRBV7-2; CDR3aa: CASSLFIGGYTF; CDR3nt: TGTGCCAGCAGCCTGTTTATCGGCGGCTACACCTTC
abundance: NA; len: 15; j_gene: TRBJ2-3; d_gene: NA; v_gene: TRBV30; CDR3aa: CAWNGGEESTDTQYF; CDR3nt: TGTGCCTGGAATGGAGGAGAGGAAAGCACAGATACGCAGTATTTT
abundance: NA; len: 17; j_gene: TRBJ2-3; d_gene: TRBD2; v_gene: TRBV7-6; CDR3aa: CASSLGVLAGSTDTQYF; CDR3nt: TGTGCCAGCAGCTTAGGGGTCCTAGCGGGAAGCACAGATACGCAGTATTTT
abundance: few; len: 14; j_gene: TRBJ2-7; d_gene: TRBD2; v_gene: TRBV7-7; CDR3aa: CASSPGSGGHEQYF; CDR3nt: TGTGCCAGCAGCCCAGGGAGCGGGGGTCACGAGCAGTACTTC
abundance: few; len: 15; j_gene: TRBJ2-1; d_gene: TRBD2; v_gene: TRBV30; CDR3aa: CAWTPGLAGGDEQFF; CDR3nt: TGTGCCTGGACCCCGGGACTAGCGGGGGGCGATGAGCAGTTCTTC
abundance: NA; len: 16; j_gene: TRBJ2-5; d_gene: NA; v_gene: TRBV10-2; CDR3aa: CASSVTGTWYQETQYF; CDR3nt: TGCGCCAGCAGTGTCACCGGGACTTGGTACCAAGAGACCCAGTACTTC
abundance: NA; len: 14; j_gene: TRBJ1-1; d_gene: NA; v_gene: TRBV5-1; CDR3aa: CASSFAPGSDEAFF; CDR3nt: TGCGCCAGCAGCTTTGCACCGGGGTCGGATGAAGCTTTCTTT
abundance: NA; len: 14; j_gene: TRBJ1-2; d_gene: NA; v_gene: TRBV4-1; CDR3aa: CASSQPRANYGYTF; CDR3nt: TGCGCCAGCAGTCAACCGCGGGCTAACTATGGCTACACCTTC
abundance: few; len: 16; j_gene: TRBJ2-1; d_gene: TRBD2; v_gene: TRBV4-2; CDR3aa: CASSQDLREGRDEQFF; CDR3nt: TGTGCCAGCAGCCAAGATCTCCGGGAGGGCCGGGATGAGCAGTTCTTC
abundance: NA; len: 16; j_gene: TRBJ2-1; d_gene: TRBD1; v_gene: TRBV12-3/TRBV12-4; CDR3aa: CASSHTGQGALNEQFF; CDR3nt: TGTGCCAGCAGCCACACTGGACAGGGAGCTTTAAATGAGCAGTTCTTC
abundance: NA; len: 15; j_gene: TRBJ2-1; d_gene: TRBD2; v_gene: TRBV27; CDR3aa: CASSFDRLARNEQFF; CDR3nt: TGTGCCAGCAGTTTCGACAGACTAGCACGCAATGAGCAGTTCTTC
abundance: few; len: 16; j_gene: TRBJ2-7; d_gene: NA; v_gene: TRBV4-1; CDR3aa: CASSQGPNGGRQEQYF; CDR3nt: TGCGCCAGCAGCCAAGGCCCTAATGGGGGCCGCCAGGAGCAGTACTTC
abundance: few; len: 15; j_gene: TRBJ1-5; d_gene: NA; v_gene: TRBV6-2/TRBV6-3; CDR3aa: CASSYGWYSNQPQHF; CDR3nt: TGTGCCAGCAGTTACGGTTGGTATAGCAATCAGCCCCAGCATTTT
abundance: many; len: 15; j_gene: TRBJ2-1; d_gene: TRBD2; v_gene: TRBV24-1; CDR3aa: CATSSQRGVYNEQFF; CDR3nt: TGTGCCACCAGTTCCCAGCGGGGGGTTTACAATGAGCAGTTCTTC
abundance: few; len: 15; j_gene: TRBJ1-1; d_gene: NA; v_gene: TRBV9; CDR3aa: CASSTDAGLNTEAFF; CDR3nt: TGTGCCAGTAGTACGGACGCAGGTTTGAACACTGAAGCTTTCTTT
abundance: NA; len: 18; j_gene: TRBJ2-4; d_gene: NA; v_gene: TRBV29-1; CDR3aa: CSVEDRVWGTLAKNIQYF; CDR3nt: TGCAGCGTTGAAGACAGGGTGTGGGGGACTCTAGCCAAAAACATTCAGTACTTC
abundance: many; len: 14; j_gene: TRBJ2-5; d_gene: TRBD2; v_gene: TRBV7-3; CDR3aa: CASSQAGGVETQYF; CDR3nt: TGTGCCAGCAGCCAAGCGGGGGGTGTGGAGACCCAGTACTTC
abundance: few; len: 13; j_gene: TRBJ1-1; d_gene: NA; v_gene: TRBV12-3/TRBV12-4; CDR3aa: CASSGRGYTEAFF; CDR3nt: TGTGCCAGCAGTGGCAGGGGTTACACTGAAGCTTTCTTT